The TCR beta chain under discussion was sequenced for a study of response to subunit inactivated influenza vaccine. This clonotype showed up just a few times. Its antigen is still unknown. From the RT-PCR reads, TCRdb called clonotypes with MiXCR, one entry per CDR3 protein. The profile covers approximately 730,000 distinct CDR3 sequences, with roughly 13% appearing a single time and 6% to 8% taken by the ten largest. The J segment lost 4 bases and the V segment lost 6 bases, leaving 6 bases of the junction unmatched. The CDR3 covers 14 residues. Germline assignment: CDR1 DFQATT and CDR2 SNEGSKA (reference sequence). The study's findings and limits: Only a handful of new T cells, the authors suggested, are recruited with each seasonal influenza vaccination.

Source: PBMCs from blood, taken around 15 days before vaccination. This clonotype was sampled from a man in his fifties who received an inactivated influenza vaccine. This rearrangement joins TRBV20-1 to TRBJ2-7, with 13 positions matching TRBD2. In nucleotides, the CDR3 is TGCAGTGCCCAAAGGACTAGCGGGGGTTACGAGCAGTACTTC. Residues: CSAQRTSGGYEQYF.